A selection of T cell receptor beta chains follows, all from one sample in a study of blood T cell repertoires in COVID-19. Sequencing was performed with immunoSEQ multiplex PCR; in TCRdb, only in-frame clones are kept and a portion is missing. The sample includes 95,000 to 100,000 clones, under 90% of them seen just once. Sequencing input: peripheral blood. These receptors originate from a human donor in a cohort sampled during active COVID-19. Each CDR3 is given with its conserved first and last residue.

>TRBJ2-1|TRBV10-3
CAISESNSVNEQFF
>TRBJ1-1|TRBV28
CASIGQGSTEAFF
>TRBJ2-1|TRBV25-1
CASSERAGGRGSYNEQFF
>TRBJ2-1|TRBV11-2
CASSRVTSGIYNEQFF
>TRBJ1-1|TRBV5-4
CASSPGQTVNTEAFF
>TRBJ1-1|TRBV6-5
CASSYTGGSEAFF
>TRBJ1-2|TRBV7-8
CASTGIQGANYGYTF
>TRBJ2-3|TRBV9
CASSVGGTGMDTQYF
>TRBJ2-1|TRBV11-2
CASSPRQGDYNEQFF
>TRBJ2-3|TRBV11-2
CASSLGGGFNTDTQYF
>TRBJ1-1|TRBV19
CASSISGLATEAFF
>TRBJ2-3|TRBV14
CASSQDREAASRPLDTQYF